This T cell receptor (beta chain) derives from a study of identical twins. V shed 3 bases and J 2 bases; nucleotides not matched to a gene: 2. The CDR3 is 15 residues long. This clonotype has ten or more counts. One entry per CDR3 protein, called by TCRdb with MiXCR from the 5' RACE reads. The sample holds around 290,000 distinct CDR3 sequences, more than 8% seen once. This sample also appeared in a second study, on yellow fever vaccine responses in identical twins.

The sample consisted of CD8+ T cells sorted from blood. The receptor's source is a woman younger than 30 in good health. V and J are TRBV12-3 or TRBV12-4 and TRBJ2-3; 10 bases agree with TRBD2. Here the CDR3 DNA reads TGTGCCAGCAGTTTGCTAGCGGGGGACACAGATACGCAGTATTTT. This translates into CASSLLAGDTDTQYF.